Following are 6 T cell receptor beta chains from one sample sequenced in a study of cytomegalovirus exposure and HLA in healthy donors. PCR employed 60 Vbeta and 13 Jbeta primers. The method was immunoSEQ multiplex PCR; TCRdb's version includes in-frame clones alone and lacks a portion of them. In the table there are roughly 200,000 clones, about 83% of which are singletons. Sample: PBMCs. The receptors shown here come from a female donor in good health and CMV-seronegative.

The chain carries TRBV6-5 and TRBJ2-7; 7 nucleotides align to TRBD1. This CDR3 is 13 amino acids long. Losses at the gene ends were 2 bases for V and 5 bases for J; bases not matched to a gene: 3. The germline CDR1 and CDR2 sequences are MNHEY and SVGAGI. The CDR3 reads CASSYVGGDEQYF. The CDR3 DNA sequence: TGTGCCAGCAGTTACGTAGGGGGCGACGAGCAGTACTTC.

The chain links TRBV27 to TRBJ2-7, with D possibly TRBD2 on 6 matching bases. Germline assignment: CDR1 MNHEY and CDR2 SMNVEV (reference sequence). The CDR3 spans 15 residues. The ends were cut back, 1 base at V and 2 bases at J, with 12 bases in the middle. The CDR3 region has the DNA TGTGCCAGCAGTTTATTTCTAGGACTACCCTACGAGCAGTACTTC. Its translation is CASSLFLGLPYEQYF.

V gene TRBV2 combines with J gene TRBJ1-6; D is ambiguous. Germline values: CDR1 SNHLY, CDR2 FYNNEI. The CDR3 length is 13 residues. Trimming removed 2 bases from V and 10 bases from J, with 9 bases in between. In DNA form, the CDR3 reads TGTGCCAGCAGTGAACAGGCGAAATCACCCCTCCACTTT. Translation: CASSEQAKSPLHF.

The chain joins TRBV19 to TRBJ1-5; D is ambiguous. CDR1 LNHDA and CDR2 SQIVND come from the germline V gene (reference sequence). This CDR3 has 14 residues. V dropped 5 bases and J dropped 1 base, with 9 bases sitting between them. In DNA form, the CDR3 reads TGTGCCAGTAGTGGCAGAGCGAGCAATCAGCCCCAGCATTTT. Protein: CASSGRASNQPQHF.

This CDR3 is CASNTPGTSKGEQFF. The DNA of the CDR3 is TGTGCCAGCAACACTCCCGGGACTAGTAAAGGTGAGCAGTTCTTC. The J gene is TRBJ2-1, the V gene TRBV28; 8 bases agree with TRBD2. After removal of 7 bases from V and 9 bases from J, the junction contained 14 bases not matched to a gene. Germline V gene data show CDR1 as MDHEN and CDR2 as SYDVKM. This CDR3 is built from 15 residues.

The chain uses TRBV5-6 and TRBJ1-1, with TRBD1 matching over 7 bases. CDR1 and CDR2 (germline): SGHDT, YYEEEE. The ends lost 4 bases at V and 5 bases at J; junction bases unmatched: 8. The CDR3 sequence is 14 residues long. CDR3 nucleotide sequence: TGTGCCAGCAGCCATAGGGGGCGGTATACTGAAGCTTTCTTT. Its protein is CASSHRGRYTEAFF. The whole variable domain, remainder taken from reference TRBV5-6 and TRBJ1-1, is DAGVTQSPTHLIKTRGQQVTLRCSPKSGHDTVSWYQQALGQGPQFIFQYYEEEERQRGNFPDRFSGHQFPNYSSELNVNALLLGDSALYLCASSHRGRYTEAFFGQGTRLTVV.